This TCR beta chain was profiled in a study of T-cell memory formation after mild COVID-19 (dated by TCRdb to the early 2020s). For the study in its entirety: TCR sequence clusters from the two donors were found to be largely donor specific. The cohort comprised two young, previously healthy adult volunteers, one female and one male. Longitudinal TCRalpha and TCRbeta repertoire sequencing tracked T-cell clones expanding and contracting after mild COVID-19 in a couple of donors. Overall results and qualifications from the work: From day 15 to 85, contracting clones showed balanced CD4/CD8 phenotypes, whereas a second wave of clones that expanded from day 15 to 37 leaned towards CD4+. Only two mild cases were covered in the study, and larger cohorts including severe cases with pre-infection samples were considered necessary. SARS-CoV-2 specificity of the second-wave clones peaking on day 37 was not confirmed. Contracting CD4+ clones appeared mostly in the CM and EM memory subsets, whereas CD8+ clones were enriched in EMRA. Some responding clones were detected in pre-infection memory, which suggested that pre-existing cross-reactive memory T cells had joined the SARS-CoV-2 response.

Sequencing instrument: Illumina NovaSeq 6000. TCRalpha and TCRbeta cDNA libraries were built by 5'RACE with constant-segment primers, adding sample barcodes and unique molecular identifiers. Trizol reagent was used to extract RNA from every sample. Amplification of the libraries took two PCR steps, and the second step added a second sample barcode plus Illumina TruSeq adapters. Sequencing of the libraries was done on an Illumina NovaSeq, producing 2 x 150 bp paired-end reads. The authors' pipeline ran thus. Reads were demultiplexed and collapsed into UMI-guided consensus sequences with migec v1.2.7. Using mixcr v2.1.11, the UMI consensuses were aligned to TRA and TRB V and J templates and assembled into clonotypes. Clonotypes were classified as expanded or contracted when called significant by both edgeR and NoisET, with noise models trained on biological replicates. For edgeR calls, the thresholds were a false discovery rate-adjusted p below 0.01 and a log2 fold-change of 1. PCA with hierarchical clustering of max-normalized trajectories of the 1000 most abundant clonotypes was used as exploratory dynamics analysis. The CD4 or CD8 phenotype of responding clones was assigned using the separately sequenced CD4+ and CD8+ repertoires. The public reads were run again by TCRdb, first through fastp at Q25 and then through MiXCR, and only productive beta chains were kept. Each entry is one CDR3 protein sequence, shown with its most common DNA and genes. These V and J calls rely on TCRdb rather than the paper's analysis. The sample records approximately 230,000 distinct CDR3 sequences, about 15% of which are singletons. 3.5% to 4% of the sample is held by the ten biggest clonotypes.

Ficoll-Paque density gradient centrifugation was the method used to isolate PBMCs. CDR1 MNHEY and CDR2 SVGEGT are derived from the germline V gene. Germline trimming amounts to 8 bases on V and 1 base on J, with 5 as the count of junction bases outside the gene matches. From the cysteine up to the phenylalanine, the CDR3 has a length of 14 residues. Here the CDR3 DNA is all that survives: 42 bases in frame from base 1. Concerning this clonotype: Its antigen remains undetermined. It has no much larger one-base neighbor in the sample; base qualities were not kept.

The sequence joins TRBV6-2 or TRBV6-3 to TRBJ2-3; the junction holds 8 bases that match TRBD2. The specimen was PBMCs or a T cell subset sorted from them (not recorded which). This TCR derives from a man aged 18-30 years who had mild COVID-19 (a few samples of this study predate the infection). The sample titles of this study are shuffled in the database, so cell type and time point are left out; the donor was told from shared clones. The CDR3 protein is CASQLTSGTDTQYF. The nucleotide sequence is given as TGTGCCAGCCAACTGACTAGCGGCACAGATACGCAGTATTTT.